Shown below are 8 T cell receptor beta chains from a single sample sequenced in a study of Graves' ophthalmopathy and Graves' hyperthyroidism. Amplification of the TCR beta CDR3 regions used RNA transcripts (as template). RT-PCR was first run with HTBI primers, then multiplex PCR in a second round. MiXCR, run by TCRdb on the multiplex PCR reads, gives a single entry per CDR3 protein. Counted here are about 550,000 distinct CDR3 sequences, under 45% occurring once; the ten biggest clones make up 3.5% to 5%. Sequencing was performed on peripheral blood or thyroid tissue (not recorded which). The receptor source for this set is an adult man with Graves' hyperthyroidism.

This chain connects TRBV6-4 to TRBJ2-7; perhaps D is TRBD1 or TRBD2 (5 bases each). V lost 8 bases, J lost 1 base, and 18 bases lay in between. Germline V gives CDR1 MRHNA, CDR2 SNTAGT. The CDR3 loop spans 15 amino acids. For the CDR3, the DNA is TGTGCCAGCGTCGACGATGGGACGGCTTCCTACGAGCAGTACTTC. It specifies CASVDDGTASYEQYF.

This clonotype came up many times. CDR3 protein: CASSFGQGDRSPLHF. Here the CDR3 DNA reads TGTGCCAGCAGTTTCGGGCAGGGGGATCGGTCACCCCTCCACTTT. This sequence joins TRBV27 and TRBJ1-6; TRBD1 matches 7 bases. The germline V gene has CDR1 MNHEY and CDR2 SMNVEV (reference sequence). The CDR3 totals 15 residues. The J segment lost 10 bases and the V segment lost 3 bases, leaving 9 bases of the junction unmatched.

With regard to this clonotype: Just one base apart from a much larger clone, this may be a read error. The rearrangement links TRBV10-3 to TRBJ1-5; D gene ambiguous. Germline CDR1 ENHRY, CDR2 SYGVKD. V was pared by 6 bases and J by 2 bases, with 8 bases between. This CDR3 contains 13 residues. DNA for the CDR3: TGTGCCATCAGGACTGTGGGCAATCAGCCCCAGCATTTT. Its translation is CAIRTVGNQPQHF.

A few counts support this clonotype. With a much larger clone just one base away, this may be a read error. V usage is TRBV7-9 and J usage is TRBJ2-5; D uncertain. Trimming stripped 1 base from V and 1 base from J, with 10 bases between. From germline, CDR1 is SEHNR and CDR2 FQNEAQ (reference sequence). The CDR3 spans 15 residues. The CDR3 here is CASSLEGWGQETQYF. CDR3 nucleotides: TGTGCCAGCAGCTTAGAGGGTTGGGGCCAAGAGACCCAGTACTTC.

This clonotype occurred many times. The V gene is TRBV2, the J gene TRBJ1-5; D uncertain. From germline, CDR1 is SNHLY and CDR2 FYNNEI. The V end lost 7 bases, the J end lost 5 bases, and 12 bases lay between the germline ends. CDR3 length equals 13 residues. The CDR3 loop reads CASMPGPDQPQHF. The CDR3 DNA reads TGTGCCAGCATGCCCGGGCCCGATCAGCCCCAGCATTTT.

CDR3 coding DNA: TGCGCCAGCAGCCAGACGATGACTTTC. Its protein is CASSQTMTF. The chain recombines TRBV4-1 with TRBJ2-6, with D uncertain. With 3 bases removed from V and 17 bases from J, the gap between germline ends came to 5 bases. Germline V gives CDR1 MGHRA, CDR2 YSYEKL. The length of the CDR3 is 9 residues.

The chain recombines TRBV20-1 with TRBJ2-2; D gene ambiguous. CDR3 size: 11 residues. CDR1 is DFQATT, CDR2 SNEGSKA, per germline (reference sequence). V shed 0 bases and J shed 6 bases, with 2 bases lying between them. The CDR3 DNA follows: TGCAGTGCTAGAGACGCCGGGGAGCTGTTTTTT. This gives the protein CSARDAGELFF.

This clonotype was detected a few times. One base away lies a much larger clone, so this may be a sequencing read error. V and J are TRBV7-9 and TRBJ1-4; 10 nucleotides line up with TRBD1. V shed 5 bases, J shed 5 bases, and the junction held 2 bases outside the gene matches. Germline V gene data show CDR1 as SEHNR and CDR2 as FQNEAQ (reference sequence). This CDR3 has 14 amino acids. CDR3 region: CASSRDRGNEKLFF. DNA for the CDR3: TGTGCCAGCAGCCGGGACAGGGGAAATGAAAAACTGTTTTTT. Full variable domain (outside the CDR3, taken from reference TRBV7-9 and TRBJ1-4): DTGVSQNPRHKITKRGQNVTFRCDPISEHNRLYWYRQTLGQGPEFLTYFQNEAQLEKSRLLSDRFSAERPKGSFSTLEIQRTEQGDSAMYLCASSRDRGNEKLFFGSGTQLSVL.